The 27 T cell receptor beta chains presented below share a single source sample, sequenced in a study of cytomegalovirus exposure and HLA in healthy donors. 60 Vbeta and 13 Jbeta primers were used in PCR. Some clones are missing from TCRdb's copy, which holds only in-frame ones; the method was immunoSEQ multiplex PCR. Of approximately 84,000 clones listed, roughly 77% are singletons. Sequenced material: PBMCs. The receptors originated from a middle-aged man in good health and CMV-seronegative.

The chain recombines TRBV4-2 with TRBJ2-5; a possible D gene is TRBD1 (6 bases). V shed 3 bases and J shed 5 bases, with 16 bases lying between them. Germline V CDR1 and CDR2: LGHNA, YNFKEQ. The CDR3 covers 15 residues. The CDR3 DNA follows: TGTGCCAGCAGCCAGGTACTTAACAGGGATGAGACCCAGTACTTC. Translated: CASSQVLNRDETQYF.

This chain uses TRBV11-3 with TRBJ2-7; D is perhaps TRBD1 (7 bases). Germline V CDR1 and CDR2: SGHNT, YENEEA. The CDR3 consists of 15 residues. V was trimmed by 5 bases and J by 2 bases, leaving 16 bases between them. CDR3: CASSQGGGTAYEQYF. CDR3 coding DNA: TGTGCCAGCAGCCAGGGGGGCGGGACAGCCTACGAGCAGTACTTC.

This clone was seen only once. This rearrangement joins TRBV29-1 to TRBJ2-5, with a tentative D call TRBD2 (5 bases). The ends were cut back, 1 base at V and 0 bases at J, with 6 bases in the middle. Per germline, CDR1 SQVTM and CDR2 ANQGSEA. This CDR3 is built from 13 residues. The CDR3 sequence is CSVEGRDQETQYF. The CDR3 coding sequence is TGCAGCGTTGAAGGGCGGGACCAAGAGACCCAGTACTTC.

The chain has TRBV15 and TRBJ2-6; TRBD2 is a possible D gene (6 bases). Trimming cost V 0 bases and J 3 bases, with 9 bases left between them. The germline V gene encodes CDR1 LNHNV and CDR2 YYDKDF (reference sequence). CDR3 length: 16 residues. The chain's CDR3 is CATSRDHGSGANVLTF. The CDR3 bases are TGTGCCACCAGCAGAGATCACGGGAGTGGGGCCAACGTCCTGACTTTC.

This chain joins TRBV5-1 and TRBJ2-3; a possible D gene is TRBD1 (6 bases). Germline loops: CDR1 SGHRS, CDR2 YFSETQ. The ends were cut back, 0 bases at V and 1 base at J, with 6 bases in the middle. The CDR3 contains 14 residues. The CDR3 loop reads CASSLDRGTDTQYF. The DNA of the CDR3 is TGCGCCAGCAGCTTGGACAGGGGCACAGATACGCAGTATTTT. The full variable domain, its missing parts supplied by reference TRBV5-1 and TRBJ2-3, is KAGVTQTPRYLIKTRGQQVTLSCSPISGHRSVSWYQQTPGQGLQFLFEYFSETQRNKGNFPGRFSGRQFSNSRSEMNVSTLELGDSALYLCASSLDRGTDTQYFGPGTRLTVL.

The genes are TRBV9 and TRBJ2-7, with 9 bases that match TRBD1. The CDR3 has 18 residues. Germline assignment: CDR1 SGDLS and CDR2 YYNGEE. The trim removed 0 bases at V and 1 base at J, leaving 11 bases unmatched. CDR3 protein: CASSVEGGTGPLSYEQYF. The CDR3 region has the DNA TGTGCCAGCAGCGTAGAGGGAGGGACAGGGCCTCTATCCTACGAGCAGTACTTC.

The genes are TRBV5-4 and TRBJ2-7, with 14 positions matching TRBD2. This CDR3 contains 17 residues. Germline V gene sequence: CDR1 SGHNT, CDR2 YYREEE (reference sequence). V trimming: 3 bases; J trimming: 6 bases; junction bases outside the gene matches: 11. The CDR3 coding sequence is TGTGCCAGCAGCTCCGGACTAGCGGGAGGAGCGGTCGGCGAGCAGTACTTC. Translated, it gives CASSSGLAGGAVGEQYF.

The gene calls are TRBV14 and TRBJ1-6, with unresolved D. Trimming removed 7 bases at V and 10 bases at J, with 14 bases between. This CDR3 has 13 amino acids. The germline gives CDR1 SGHDN, CDR2 FVKESK. CDR3 in amino acids: CASTALAGSPLHF. The CDR3 DNA sequence: TGTGCCAGCACAGCCTTGGCGGGGTCACCCCTCCACTTT.

The V gene is TRBV5-1, the J gene TRBJ2-1, with 8 nucleotides matching TRBD2. The junction had 3 bases not matched to a gene; V was cut back by 5 bases and J by 2 bases. The CDR3 totals 14 residues. The germline gives CDR1 SGHRS, CDR2 YFSETQ. CDR3 DNA sequence: TGCGCCAGCAGAGCGGGGGAAACCTACAATGAGCAGTTCTTC. Its translation: CASRAGETYNEQFF.

The sample holds one count of this clone. The V and J genes are TRBV7-9 and TRBJ2-3, with D perhaps TRBD2 (6 bases). The CDR3 covers 12 residues. Germline CDR1 reads SEHNR; CDR2 reads FQNEAQ (reference sequence). Trimming shortened V by 6 bases and J by 8 bases, and 12 bases separated the two germline ends. The CDR3 DNA follows: TGTGCCAGCAGTCCCGGGGGTCGTACGCAGTATTTT. This sequence encodes CASSPGGRTQYF.

In regard to this clone: Germline and junction disagree at one end, which may indicate a read error. The chain couples TRBV7-9 to TRBJ2-3, with 7 bases that match TRBD2. Germline assignment: CDR1 SEHNR and CDR2 FQNEAQ (reference sequence). There are 16 residues in the CDR3. The CDR3: CASRLGPKRDPDTQYF. CDR3 nucleotide sequence: TGTGCCAGCAGATTAGGCCCTAAGCGGGACCCAGATACGCAGTATTTT.

CDR3 amino acids: CASSVAGSGSGNTIYF. The CDR3 DNA is TGTGCCAGCAGCGTAGCTGGCTCAGGGTCTGGAAACACCATATATTTT. V and J are TRBV9 and TRBJ1-3; a weak D match, TRBD1 (5 bases). V gave up 0 bases and J gave up 1 base, with 11 bases separating them. This CDR3 has 16 amino acids. Per germline, CDR1 SGDLS and CDR2 YYNGEE.

The V and J genes are TRBV27 and TRBJ1-6; D is ambiguous. Germline-derived CDR1 and CDR2 are MNHEY and SMNVEV (reference sequence). The CDR3 sequence is 13 residues long. V was shortened by 7 bases and J by 4 bases, with 8 bases between the two germline ends. CDR3: CASKAGYNSPLHF. In nucleotides, the CDR3 is TGTGCCAGCAAGGCAGGATATAATTCACCCCTCCACTTT.

This clone has just a few counts. Written as DNA, the CDR3 is TGTGCCAGCAGCCAAGACCGTGGACAGGGGAAGGGTGAGCAGTACTTC. It codes for CASSQDRGQGKGEQYF. The chain joins TRBV4-2 to TRBJ2-7, with 9 bases matching TRBD1. Germline CDR1 reads LGHNA; CDR2 reads YNFKEQ. The CDR3 contains 16 residues. The V and J ends lost 0 bases and 7 bases, in that order; junction bases with no gene match: 10.

V and J are TRBV19 and TRBJ1-2; 9 bases are a match to TRBD1. The CDR3 has 14 amino acids. Germline V gene lookup returns CDR1 LNHDA and CDR2 SQIVND (reference sequence). The ends lost 4 bases at V and 2 bases at J; junction bases unmatched: 2. CDR3 amino acids: CASSTTGGNYGYTF. The CDR3 DNA reads as TGTGCCAGTAGTACCACAGGGGGCAACTATGGCTACACCTTC.

The chain couples TRBV29-1 to TRBJ2-5; TRBD2 agrees at 10 bases. CDR1 is SQVTM and CDR2 is ANQGSEA in the germline V gene. J gave up 5 bases and V 4 bases, and 1 base lay outside the gene matches. CDR3 length: 12 residues. CDR3 protein: CSVVLAGETQYF. The CDR3 DNA reads as TGCAGCGTTGTACTAGCGGGGGAGACCCAGTACTTC.

The V call is TRBV5-1, the J call TRBJ2-5; 7 bases align to TRBD2. Trimming removed 4 bases from V and 2 bases from J; junction bases left unmatched: 5. CDR3 length equals 14 residues. Germline CDR1 SGHRS, CDR2 YFSETQ. CDR3 residues: CASSPGTTQETQYF. CDR3 DNA: TGCGCCAGCAGCCCCGGGACTACTCAAGAGACCCAGTACTTC.

V is TRBV10-1 and J is TRBJ2-3, with D tentatively TRBD1 (6 bases). This CDR3 spans 14 amino acids. With 7 bases removed from V and 0 bases from J, the gap between germline ends came to 11 bases. The germline V gene has CDR1 WNHNN and CDR2 SYGVQD (reference sequence). The CDR3 coding sequence is TGCGCCAGCATGGGGGACATCAGCACAGATACGCAGTATTTT. This encodes CASMGDISTDTQYF.

The chain combines TRBV6-5 with TRBJ1-2; no definite D call. The CDR3 sequence is 11 residues long. V was cut by 6 bases and J by 4 bases, with 6 bases left in between. Germline V lookup: CDR1 MNHEY, CDR2 SVGAGI. The CDR3 DNA follows: TGTGCCAGCAGAGCTATCTATGGCTACACCTTC. This encodes CASRAIYGYTF.

The rearrangement links TRBV6-5 to TRBJ1-1; D ambiguous. CDR1 is MNHEY and CDR2 is SVGAGI in the germline V gene. V lost 8 bases, J lost 4 bases, and 14 bases lay in between. The CDR3 sequence is 13 residues long. The CDR3 region is CASHARGSTEAFF. CDR3 bases: TGTGCCAGCCATGCCCGGGGATCCACTGAAGCTTTCTTT.

This clone was observed a single time. The chain carries TRBV9 and TRBJ1-5, with D uncertain. This CDR3 has 15 residues. V was shortened by 4 bases and J by 0 bases, with 11 bases between the two germline ends. In germline, CDR1 is SGDLS, CDR2 YYNGEE. The CDR3 region has the DNA TGTGCCAGCAGCCCGGCGGGTTATAGCAATCAGCCCCAGCATTTT. Encoded protein: CASSPAGYSNQPQHF.

The chain couples TRBV21-1 to TRBJ2-3; the table's D call of TRBD2 was not tested on the DNA. TRBV21-1 is assigned pseudogene status. There are 13 residues in the CDR3. The CDR3 here is CLAGGPSTDTQYF. In DNA form, the CDR3 reads TGTTTAGCGGGGGGGCCGAGCACAGATACGCAGTATTTT.

The CDR3 DNA follows: TGCGCCAGCAGAGTTGGGTCGGGTCAGCCCCAGCATTTT. It codes for CASRVGSGQPQHF. The chain couples TRBV5-1 to TRBJ1-5; D remains ambiguous. The CDR3 length is 13 residues. Trimming removed 5 bases at V and 6 bases at J, with 12 bases between. Germline CDR1 SGHRS, CDR2 YFSETQ. The full variable domain, with the rest looked up from reference TRBV5-1 and TRBJ1-5, is KAGVTQTPRYLIKTRGQQVTLSCSPISGHRSVSWYQQTPGQGLQFLFEYFSETQRNKGNFPGRFSGRQFSNSRSEMNVSTLELGDSALYLCASRVGSGQPQHFGDGTRLSIL.

The gene calls are TRBV28 and TRBJ1-1; D may be TRBD1 (6 bases). There are 13 residues in the CDR3. CDR1 MDHEN and CDR2 SYDVKM come from the germline V gene. Trimming took off 8 bases at V and 1 base at J, with 11 bases between the two ends. The CDR3 is CASLTQGNTEAFF. The CDR3 coding sequence is TGTGCCAGCCTAACACAGGGGAACACTGAAGCTTTCTTT.

J is TRBJ2-5 and V is TRBV9; 9 bases match TRBD2. Trimming cost V 4 bases and J 5 bases; bases outside gene matches: 9. The CDR3 has 15 residues. Germline loops: CDR1 SGDLS, CDR2 YYNGEE. The DNA for the CDR3 is TGTGCCAGCAGCCCCGCCGGGACTAGCTGGGAGACCCAGTACTTC. Translated, it gives CASSPAGTSWETQYF.

The rearrangement uses TRBV5-4 and TRBJ1-2, with 7 bases identical to TRBD1. CDR1 is SGHNT and CDR2 is YYREEE in the germline V gene (reference sequence). This CDR3 has 13 residues. The trim removed 6 bases at V and 4 bases at J, leaving 6 bases unmatched. The CDR3 region is CASTGGQFYGYTF. The CDR3 coding sequence is TGTGCCAGCACCGGGGGACAGTTCTATGGCTACACCTTC.

This clone turned up a few times. This CDR3 is also generated by other DNA sequences in the sample. This chain links TRBV7-9 with TRBJ1-3; D is perhaps TRBD1 (6 bases). Germline CDR1 and CDR2: SEHNR and FQNEAQ (reference sequence). The CDR3 length is 15 residues. Trimming pared 6 bases from V and 0 bases from J, leaving 12 bases between. The DNA for the CDR3 is TGTGCCAGCAGGGGTACAGGGAGCTCTGGAAACACCATATATTTT. It translates to CASRGTGSSGNTIYF.